This T cell receptor (beta chain) stems from a study of blood T cell repertoires in COVID-19 (TCRdb year 2020). Context from the whole study: Samples covering the acute and convalescent phases of COVID-19 were provided by collaborators in the United States, Italy and Spain. The material from the prospective study consisted of cDNA or gDNA derived from T cells, B-cell-depleted T cells, or PBMCs. Subjects who had been exposed to COVID-19, were actively infected with it, or had recovered from it provided the deeply sampled blood TCRbeta repertoires that made up the dataset. The repertoires were made available in a free public database intended to serve as a resource for research on the immune response to SARS-CoV-2. Samples were obtained from the ongoing ImmuneRACE study (first 160 participants) and from 1,254 subjects provided by 6 global collaborators. Nearly every sample came with metadata listing a de-identified subject ID, COVID-19 status, age in years and sex. Where available, HLA class I and class II types were obtained from metadata supplied by the sample provider rather than from assay-based typing. Findings and caveats that apply to the study as a whole: How much clinical and demographic metadata was included differed by source and by participant, and the metadata was provided uncurated.

Comment on this clone: There is no known antigen for this receptor. No base quality values were provided; no much bigger clone lies one nucleotide off.

Whole blood was collected in K2EDTA tubes by collaborating institutions according to the institutions' own protocols. For TCRbeta analysis, collaborators shipped samples in one of three forms: frozen whole blood, isolated PBMCs, or DNA extracted from either of those sample types. TCRbeta CDR3 regions were amplified from genomic DNA by means of the immunoSEQ Assay, a bias-controlled multiplex PCR. On the authors' methods: The number of nucleated cells in each sample was estimated from the amplification of reference gene primers within the assay. To quantify the absolute abundance of each unique TCRbeta CDR3 rearrangement, sequence reads were collapsed and filtered. For each sample, productive Simpson clonality was calculated as the square root of Simpson's diversity index over productive rearrangements. The table was pulled from immuneACCESS by TCRdb, which kept in-frame rearrangements only. Such tables lose some clones; where checked, under half of the loss comes from unresolved V genes, and the rest has no known cause. D and trimming come from the DNA, and the V and J calls and clone size come from that table. This sample is represented by roughly 100,000 clones; about four fifths of them were singletons. Jointly, the top ten make up around a sixth of the sample.

V is cut by 8 bases and J by 0 bases, and the space between the germline ends is 8 bases. The CDR3, from cysteine to phenylalanine, totals 13 residues. CDR3 DNA is the only sequence kept; it has 39 bases, read in frame from the first base. From the germline V gene (reference sequence), CDR1 is MNHNY and CDR2 is SVGAGI. The source of this sequence is a woman aged 80 or older with active or convalescent COVID-19. The sequence is built from TRBV6-6 and TRBJ2-1; the D gene is perhaps TRBD2, on 6 matching bases. The sample comprised peripheral blood. DNA sequence: TGTGCCAGCCGGGGGAGCTCCTACAATGAGCAGTTCTTC. Translation gives CASRGSSYNEQFF.